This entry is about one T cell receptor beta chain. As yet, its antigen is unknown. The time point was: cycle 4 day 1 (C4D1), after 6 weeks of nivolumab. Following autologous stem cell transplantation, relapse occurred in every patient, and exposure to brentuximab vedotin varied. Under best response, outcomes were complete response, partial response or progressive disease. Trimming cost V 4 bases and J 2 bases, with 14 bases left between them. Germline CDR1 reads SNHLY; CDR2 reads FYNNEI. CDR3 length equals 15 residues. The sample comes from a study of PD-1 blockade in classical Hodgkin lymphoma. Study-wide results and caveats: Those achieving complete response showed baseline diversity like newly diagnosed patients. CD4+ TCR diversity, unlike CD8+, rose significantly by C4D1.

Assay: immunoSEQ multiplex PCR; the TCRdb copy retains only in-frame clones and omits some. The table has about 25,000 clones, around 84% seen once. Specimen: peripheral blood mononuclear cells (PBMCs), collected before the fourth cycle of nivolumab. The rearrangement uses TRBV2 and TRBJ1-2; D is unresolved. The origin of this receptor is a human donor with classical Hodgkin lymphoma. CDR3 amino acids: CASSGAWQTNYGYTF. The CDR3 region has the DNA TGTGCCAGCAGTGGGGCATGGCAGACAAACTATGGCTACACCTTC. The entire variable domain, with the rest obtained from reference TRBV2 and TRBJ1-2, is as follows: EPEVTQTPSHQVTQMGQEVILRCVPISNHLYFYWYRQILGQKVEFLVSFYNNEISEKSEIFDDQFSVERPDGSNFTLKIRSTKLEDSAMYFCASSGAWQTNYGYTFGSGTRLTVV.